What follows describes a single T cell receptor (beta chain). Antigen: not known. V shed 5 bases and J shed 1 base, with 9 bases lying between them. This CDR3 spans 14 amino acids. From germline, CDR1 is SGHNT and CDR2 YENEEA. This entry is derived from a study of cytotoxic CD8 clonotypes in ibrutinib-treated CLL. Sequencing was performed with immunoSEQ multiplex PCR; in TCRdb, only in-frame clones are kept and a portion is missing. The sample holds tens of thousands of clones; roughly 59% are singletons and the top ten take about 14%. The study, taken as a whole, reports: Higher clonality was seen at ibrutinib response and a return toward baseline at progression. Sustained-remission and progressing patients had different sampling times.

The gene calls are TRBV11-3 and TRBJ1-3; no reliable D call. Sample: PBMCs, taken after 12 months of ibrutinib treatment. The TCR originated in a human donor with chronic lymphocytic leukemia. CDR3 in DNA: TGTGCCAGCAGCCCTACCCGTTCTGGAAACACCATATATTTT. Protein: CASSPTRSGNTIYF.